Listed below are T cell receptor beta chains from one sample, sequenced in a study of blood T cell repertoires in COVID-19. Assay: immunoSEQ multiplex PCR; the TCRdb copy retains only in-frame clones and omits some. The sample includes 200,000 to 250,000 clones, 70% to 90% seen only once; the top ten take roughly 6.8%. Source material: peripheral blood. The receptors originated from a woman aged 30 to 39 with COVID-19, enrolled during active disease. The CDR3 runs from the conserved cysteine through the conserved F or W. The D gene is left open where the match is weak. Rows may omit the clone size; those that give it use once, few, many or a size class.

TRBV28	TRBJ2-5	.	once	TGTGCCAGCAGCAGGGAGACCCAGTACTTC	CASSRETQYF
TRBV19	TRBJ2-2	TRBD1	.	TGTGCCAGTAGCAGGACAGGGAACACCGGGGAGCTGTTTTTT	CASSRTGNTGELFF
TRBV6-1	TRBJ1-3	.	.	TGTGCCACCCTCCGGGAAAACACCATATATTTT	CATLRENTIYF
TRBV10-1	TRBJ1-1	TRBD1	.	TGCGCCAGCAGTACAGACAGGGGCCGACTCACTGAAGCTTTCTTT	CASSTDRGRLTEAFF
TRBV11-3	TRBJ2-5	.	.	TGTGCCAGCAGCTTATGGTCGGGGTACCAAGAGACCCAGTACTTC	CASSLWSGYQETQYF
TRBV28	TRBJ1-3	TRBD1	few	TGTGCCAGCAGTCTGACGACAGGGCGCCCTGGAAACACCATATATTTT	CASSLTTGRPGNTIYF
TRBV10-3	TRBJ2-3	TRBD1	.	TGTGCCATCAGTGACCCCAGGACAGGGGGACTTACAGATACGCAGTATTTT	CAISDPRTGGLTDTQYF
TRBV4-3	TRBJ2-2	TRBD2	.	TGCGCCAGCAGCCAGGAACCTAGCGGGGGGGGCACCGGGGAGCTGTTTTTT	CASSQEPSGGGTGELFF
TRBV5-4	TRBJ2-1	TRBD2	.	TGTGCCAGCAGCCCCGGGACTAGCGGGAGGGCTATGTACAATGAGCAGTTCTTC	CASSPGTSGRAMYNEQFF
TRBV7-2	TRBJ1-5	.	.	TGTGCCAGCAGCTCCCTGGGCGGAGGTGGTTGGATGCCCCAGCATTTT	CASSSLGGGGWMPQHF
TRBV9	TRBJ2-1	TRBD2	few	TGTGCCAGCAGCCCTTCACTAGCGGGGGGCTACAATGAGCAGTTCTTC	CASSPSLAGGYNEQFF
TRBV7-2	TRBJ2-3	TRBD2	.	TGTGCCAGCAGCTTAGCGAAACTAGCGGGGGTGGAAGATACGCAGTATTTT	CASSLAKLAGVEDTQYF
TRBV7-9	TRBJ2-6	TRBD1	.	TGTGCCAGCAGCCGCTTCCCGACAGGGCCCTCTGGGGCCAACGTCCTGACTTTC	CASSRFPTGPSGANVLTF
TRBV6-1	TRBJ1-5	TRBD1	.	TGTGCCAGCAGTGATTACAGGGGGGTTCTGATTCGAGGCAATCAGCCCCAGCATTTT	CASSDYRGVLIRGNQPQHF
TRBV28	TRBJ1-3	TRBD1	.	TGTGCCAGCACCCCCGGGACAGGGGGTATATCTGGAAACACCATATATTTT	CASTPGTGGISGNTIYF
TRBV7-9	TRBJ1-1	.	.	TGTGCCAGCAGCTTAACCCGGACAGAGAACACTGAAGCTTTCTTT	CASSLTRTENTEAFF
TRBV6-6	TRBJ2-7	TRBD1	.	TGTGCCAGCAGTTACGGGACAGGGGTCTACGAGCAGTACTTC	CASSYGTGVYEQYF
TRBV4-1	TRBJ2-3	TRBD2	.	TGCGCCAGCAGCCAAGCGACTAGCGGGAACGCAGATACGCAGTATTTT	CASSQATSGNADTQYF
TRBV5-1	TRBJ2-1	.	.	TGCGCCAGCAGCTTGGGGGGGCCCCTAGCTGTAGGAAATGAGCAGTTCTTC	CASSLGGPLAVGNEQFF
TRBV4-2	TRBJ2-1	.	.	TGTGCCAGCAGCCAAGGTATAGCCCCCGACGGGAATGAGCAGTTCTTC	CASSQGIAPDGNEQFF
TRBV21-1	TRBJ1-1	.	.	TGTGCCAGCAGCAAAGTACAGGACAGGGTGAAGGGTGGCACTGAAGCTTTCTTT	CASSKVQDRVKGGTEAFF
TRBV2	TRBJ2-5	.	.	TGTGCCAGCACCGAGGGGGTACTTGGGACCCAGTACTTC	CASTEGVLGTQYF
TRBV7-8	TRBJ2-5	TRBD2	.	TGTGCCAGCAGCTTAGCGACTACTAGCGGGGGGGAACAAGAGACCCAGTACTTC	CASSLATTSGGEQETQYF
TRBV7-6	TRBJ1-6	TRBD1	few	TGTGCCAGCAGCTTGGGACAGAATAATTCACCCCTCCACTTT	CASSLGQNNSPLHF
TRBV1	TRBJ2-3	.	.	TGCACCAGCAGCCGAAACCCGGGACTAGCGGGAGTTTCGGGCACAGATACGCAGTATTTT	CTSSRNPGLAGVSGTDTQYF
TRBV7-2	TRBJ1-2	TRBD1	.	TGTGCCAGCAGCGGATACAGGGGAAATGGCTACACCTTC	CASSGYRGNGYTF
TRBV28	TRBJ2-5	TRBD2	once	TGTGCCAGCAGTAATAGCGGGGGGGCGCAGACCCAGTACTTC	CASSNSGGAQTQYF
TRBV9	TRBJ2-2	TRBD1	.	TGTGCCAGCAGCGCCGGGACAGCCAACACCGGGGAGCTGTTTTTT	CASSAGTANTGELFF
TRBV6-2/TRBV6-3	TRBJ2-3	TRBD2	.	TGTGCCAGCAGCAAAAGTCGGGCTAGCGGGGCCCCAGATACGCAGTATTTT	CASSKSRASGAPDTQYF
TRBV9	TRBJ1-2	.	.	TGTGCCAGCAGCGCCCTTGGAGTTAACTATGGCTACACCTTC	CASSALGVNYGYTF
TRBV6-5	TRBJ2-7	TRBD2	once	TGTGCCAGCAGTTACCGAGACGGGGGGGCGGCGAGGGAGCAGTACTTC	CASSYRDGGAAREQYF
TRBV15	TRBJ1-1	.	.	TGTGCCACCAGCGGTGGGGACTCATATGAAGCTTTCTTT	CATSGGDSYEAFF
TRBV9	TRBJ2-1	TRBD2	once	TGTGCCAGCAGCGTTCGACTAGCGGGAGGAGCCAATGAGCAGTTCTTC	CASSVRLAGGANEQFF
TRBV9	TRBJ2-5	.	.	TGTGCCAGCAGCGTTACTAGTGGTTCAGAGACCCAGTACTTC	CASSVTSGSETQYF
TRBV24-1	TRBJ2-1	TRBD2	.	TGTGCCACCAGTGATGAACTAGCGGGAGGTGGGAATGAGCAGTTCTTC	CATSDELAGGGNEQFF
TRBV11-2	TRBJ2-1	TRBD2	.	TGTGCCAGCAGCTTAAGGGAGCGGGAGCTTGGTGAGCAGTTCTTC	CASSLRERELGEQFF
TRBV28	TRBJ2-1	TRBD2	.	TGTGCCAGCAGTTGGTCCGGGACTAGCGGATACAATGAGCAGTTCTTC	CASSWSGTSGYNEQFF
TRBV4-3	TRBJ1-4	.	.	TGCGCCAGCAGCCCCACCGCGGGCGGAACTAATGAAAAACTGTTTTTT	CASSPTAGGTNEKLFF
TRBV5-4	TRBJ2-5	.	.	TGTGCCAGCAGCTTGGATACAGGCCAAGAGACCCAGTACTTC	CASSLDTGQETQYF
TRBV19	TRBJ2-2	TRBD2	.	TGTGCCATAGGCGATATAAGCGGGGGGTATGACACCGGGGAGCTGTTTTTT	CAIGDISGGYDTGELFF
TRBV6-1	TRBJ2-7	.	.	TGTGCCAGCAGTGAAGACAGACCCTACGAGCAGTACTTC	CASSEDRPYEQYF
TRBV28	TRBJ2-7	TRBD1	.	TGTGCCAGCAGTTCAGGGGACAGGGGAAGGTCCGAGCAGTACTTC	CASSSGDRGRSEQYF
TRBV6-2/TRBV6-3	TRBJ1-5	.	.	TGTGCCAGCAGTTACTCCGCGGGGTCCCAGCATTTT	CASSYSAGSQHF
TRBV9	TRBJ2-3	TRBD2	.	TGTGCCAGCACCCCGGGAGGCGGGGCTAGCACAGATACGCAGTATTTT	CASTPGGGASTDTQYF
TRBV7-9	TRBJ2-2	TRBD1	.	TGTGCCAGCAGCTTCGCGACAGGGTCCACCGGGGAGCTGTTTTTT	CASSFATGSTGELFF
TRBV19	TRBJ2-3	.	few	TGTGCCAGTAAGGAGGGCCGCACAGATACGCAGTATTTT	CASKEGRTDTQYF
TRBV12-3/TRBV12-4	TRBJ2-7	.	.	TGTGCCAGCAGTTATTCTTTCTACGAGCAGTACTTC	CASSYSFYEQYF
TRBV5-6	TRBJ1-2	.	.	TGTGCCAGCAGCCTCCGACGGAGCTATGGCTACACCTTC	CASSLRRSYGYTF
TRBV28	TRBJ1-4	.	.	TGTGCCAGCAGAAATCGTAATGAAAAACTGTTTTTT	CASRNRNEKLFF
TRBV7-2	TRBJ2-3	TRBD2	.	TGTGCCAGCAGCCAAGCGGGAGCCCCAGATACGCAGTATTTT	CASSQAGAPDTQYF
TRBV6-5	TRBJ2-2	.	.	TGTGCCAGCAGTCACCCGGGCGCCGGGGGCGGGGAGCTGTTTTTT	CASSHPGAGGGELFF
TRBV7-2	TRBJ2-1	.	.	TGTGCCAGCAGCTTAGGGACAGCCTACAATGAGCAGTTCTTC	CASSLGTAYNEQFF
TRBV7-2	TRBJ2-2	.	.	TGTGCCAGCAGCCCACGCCGGGACTCAAACACCGGGGAGCTGTTTTTT	CASSPRRDSNTGELFF
TRBV5-4	TRBJ2-1	TRBD1	.	TGTGCCAGCAGCTTGCCGGGACAGGGAACCTACAATGAGCAGTTCTTC	CASSLPGQGTYNEQFF
TRBV29-1	TRBJ2-2	TRBD2	few	TGCAGCGTTTCAGCGGGAGGGTTTAGAGGGGAGCTGTTTTTT	CSVSAGGFRGELFF
TRBV24-1	TRBJ2-1	.	.	TGTGCCACCAGTGATCGGGTCGATGAGCAGTTCTTC	CATSDRVDEQFF
TRBV12-3/TRBV12-4	TRBJ1-6	TRBD1	few	TGTGCCAGCAGCCGACAGGGTCGCTCACCCCTCCACTTT	CASSRQGRSPLHF
TRBV6-6	TRBJ2-5	TRBD2	.	TGTGCCAGCAGGAGCCGTCTAGCGGGGGGAGGGGAGACCCAGTACTTC	CASRSRLAGGGETQYF
TRBV19	TRBJ2-7	.	.	TGTGCCAGTAGTGTCCAGGGTGGGGCCGAGCAGTACTTC	CASSVQGGAEQYF